Listed below are T cell receptor beta chains from one sample, sequenced in a study of T cell responses to AZD1222 COVID-19 vaccine. Libraries were prepared by immunoSEQ multiplex PCR; TCRdb keeps only in-frame clonotypes and omits some of them. Of about 64,000 clones in the sample, about 89% were seen once. Source: peripheral blood, taken 28 days after the second dose of the MenACWY control vaccine. The receptors stem from an adult who received the MenACWY meningococcal vaccine as a control. CDR3s include the opening cysteine and the closing phenylalanine or tryptophan. A D gene is named only where the DNA matches it firmly. Some rows mark clone size as missing; the rest say once, few, many or name a class of expanded clone.

V gene: TRBV28
D gene: .
J gene: TRBJ2-7
clone size: .
CDR3 protein: CASSLSGVPYEQYF
CDR3 DNA: TGTGCCAGCAGTTTGTCAGGGGTCCCCTACGAGCAGTACTTC

V gene: TRBV7-2
D gene: .
J gene: TRBJ1-1
clone size: .
CDR3 protein: CASSFGQIGTTEAFF
CDR3 DNA: TGTGCCAGCAGCTTCGGACAAATAGGGACCACTGAAGCTTTCTTT

V gene: TRBV5-4
D gene: .
J gene: TRBJ1-4
clone size: .
CDR3 protein: CASSSGSRNEKLFF
CDR3 DNA: TGTGCCAGCAGCTCCGGAAGCCGGAATGAAAAACTGTTTTTT

V gene: TRBV29-1
D gene: TRBD2
J gene: TRBJ2-7
clone size: .
CDR3 protein: CSVFSGKEYEQYF
CDR3 DNA: TGCAGCGTTTTTAGCGGGAAGGAATACGAGCAGTACTTC

V gene: TRBV5-1
D gene: .
J gene: TRBJ2-3
clone size: .
CDR3 protein: CASSPQGRETGLADTQYF
CDR3 DNA: TGCGCCAGCAGCCCACAGGGTCGGGAGACTGGGCTTGCAGATACGCAGTATTTT

V gene: TRBV5-4
D gene: .
J gene: TRBJ2-5
clone size: once
CDR3 protein: CASKVGGKETQYF
CDR3 DNA: TGTGCCAGCAAAGTCGGCGGGAAAGAGACCCAGTACTTC

V gene: TRBV11-1
D gene: TRBD1
J gene: TRBJ2-1
clone size: few
CDR3 protein: CASSIPDRANEQFF
CDR3 DNA: TGTGCCAGCAGCATACCGGACAGGGCGAATGAGCAGTTCTTC

V gene: TRBV7-2
D gene: TRBD2
J gene: TRBJ2-1
clone size: once
CDR3 protein: CASSLTSGRPSYNEQFF
CDR3 DNA: TGTGCCAGCAGCTTGACTAGCGGGAGACCTTCCTACAATGAGCAGTTCTTC

V gene: TRBV24-1
D gene: .
J gene: TRBJ1-5
clone size: .
CDR3 protein: CATSDNDPYRKDQHF
CDR3 DNA: TGTGCCACCAGTGATAACGATCCATACAGAAAAGACCAGCATTTT

V gene: TRBV7-9
D gene: .
J gene: TRBJ1-4
clone size: .
CDR3 protein: CASSEGLNEKLFF
CDR3 DNA: TGTGCCAGCAGCGAGGGCCTGAATGAAAAACTGTTTTTT

V gene: TRBV14
D gene: TRBD1
J gene: TRBJ2-1
clone size: .
CDR3 protein: CASSPLWDRATYNEQFF
CDR3 DNA: TGTGCCAGCAGCCCTTTATGGGACAGGGCCACCTACAATGAGCAGTTCTTC